The 14 T cell receptor beta chains reported below all come from one sample, sequenced in a study of blood T cell repertoires in COVID-19 (TCRdb year 2020). Libraries were constructed by the immunoSEQ multiplex PCR assay. TCRdb carries this immuneACCESS record with in-frame sequences only. Its versions omit some clonotypes, under half of them owing to an unresolved V gene in the studies checked, with the rest unexplained. This sample lists 55,000 to 65,000 clones; about 87% were detected once. About 7% of the sample lies in the top ten. The specimen was peripheral blood. The receptors shown here come from a man aged 55-75 years with active or convalescent COVID-19.

This chain links TRBV9 with TRBJ2-6; D may be TRBD1 (6 bases). Trimming pared 3 bases from V and 0 bases from J, leaving 10 bases between. The CDR3 runs to 16 residues. Germline assignment: CDR1 SGDLS and CDR2 YYNGEE. The CDR3 DNA reads as TGTGCCAGCAGCGCGACAGGTTCCTCTGGGGCCAACGTCCTGACTTTC. Its translation: CASSATGSSGANVLTF. The whole variable domain, filled in from reference TRBV9 and TRBJ2-6, reads DSGVTQTPKHLITATGQRVTLRCSPRSGDLSVYWYQQSLDQGLQFLIQYYNGEERAKGNILERFSAQQFPDLHSELNLSSLELGDSALYFCASSATGSSGANVLTFGAGSRLTVL.

V is TRBV9 and J is TRBJ2-3, with a tentative D call TRBD1 (6 bases). CDR1 is SGDLS, CDR2 YYNGEE, per germline. The CDR3 sequence is 16 residues long. Deletions cut 0 bases from V and 2 bases from J, with 13 bases between. Written as DNA, the CDR3 is TGTGCCAGCAGCGTAGAACAGGGCCTAAACACAGATACGCAGTATTTT. Translated: CASSVEQGLNTDTQYF.

The chain joins TRBV29-1 to TRBJ2-3, with 10 bases lining up with TRBD2. Germline values: CDR1 SQVTM, CDR2 ANQGSEA. Trimming at V came to 6 bases and at J to 4 bases, leaving 7 bases not matched to a gene. This CDR3 is built from 14 residues. CDR3 residues: CSVIAGGQPDTQYF. CDR3 bases: TGCAGCGTCATAGCGGGAGGACAGCCAGATACGCAGTATTTT.

The rearrangement joins TRBV7-3 to TRBJ1-1, with D perhaps matching TRBD1 (6 bases). The germline V gene encodes CDR1 SGHTA and CDR2 FQGTGA. V was shortened by 4 bases and J by 6 bases, with 15 bases between the two germline ends. The length of the CDR3 is 14 residues. CDR3 sequence reads: CASSSGALGAEAFF. The CDR3, as DNA: TGTGCCAGCAGCTCAGGGGCGTTGGGAGCTGAAGCTTTCTTT.

The genes are TRBV9 and TRBJ2-3; 9 bases line up with TRBD2. The CDR3 loop spans 18 amino acids. Germline assignment: CDR1 SGDLS and CDR2 YYNGEE. V trimming: 4 bases; J trimming: 0 bases; junction bases outside the gene matches: 12. CDR3 in amino acids: CASSSPGTSRSSTDTQYF. The DNA for the CDR3 is TGTGCCAGCAGCTCCCCCGGGACTAGCAGATCTAGCACAGATACGCAGTATTTT.

This clone was seen a single time. In DNA, the CDR3 is TGTGCCAGCAGCTCTCTAGAGACAGATACGCAGTATTTT. Its protein product is CASSSLETDTQYF. This chain joins TRBV7-9 and TRBJ2-3, with D uncertain. V was pared by 4 bases and J by 3 bases, with 8 bases between. This CDR3 region has 13 residues. Germline assignment: CDR1 SEHNR and CDR2 FQNEAQ (reference sequence).

This chain connects TRBV9 to TRBJ1-3, with 7 bases aligning to TRBD1. The CDR3 spans 16 residues. Germline V lookup: CDR1 SGDLS, CDR2 YYNGEE. V shed 4 bases, J shed 6 bases, and the junction held 13 bases outside the gene matches. CDR3 sequence: CASSPQGQTMENTIYF. The CDR3 coding sequence is TGTGCCAGCAGCCCCCAGGGACAGACTATGGAAAACACCATATATTTT.

The rearrangement links TRBV6-5 to TRBJ1-3; a weak D match, TRBD1 (5 bases). Trimming cost V 0 bases and J 0 bases, with 9 bases left between them. CDR3 size: 16 residues. Germline V gene lookup returns CDR1 MNHEY and CDR2 SVGAGI. This chain's CDR3 is CASSYSQGLSGNTIYF. In DNA, the CDR3 is TGTGCCAGCAGTTACTCTCAGGGTCTCTCTGGAAACACCATATATTTT.

The rearrangement joins TRBV7-2 to TRBJ2-7, with D tentatively TRBD2 (6 bases). This CDR3 spans 13 amino acids. In germline, CDR1 is SGHTA, CDR2 FQGNSA. The ends were cut back, 1 base at V and 6 bases at J, with 10 bases in the middle. CDR3 DNA: TGTGCCAGCAGCTTAGACACAGCGGGCGAGCAGTACTTC. Its protein is CASSLDTAGEQYF.

The genes are TRBV19 and TRBJ1-4; D unresolved. The CDR3 is made up of 13 amino acids. V lost 11 bases and J lost 0, with 10 bases in between. Germline V gene data show CDR1 as LNHDA and CDR2 as SQIVND (reference sequence). CDR3 protein: CAAAGATNEKLFF. CDR3 nucleotides: TGTGCCGCTGCTGGAGCAACTAATGAAAAACTGTTTTTT.

The table lists this clone with a count of one. The genes are TRBV10-3 and TRBJ1-6; tentative D call: TRBD1 (6 bases). This CDR3 is 17 amino acids long. Germline loops: CDR1 ENHRY, CDR2 SYGVKD. V was trimmed by 10 bases and J by 1 base, leaving 20 bases between them. The CDR3 region has the DNA TGTGCCAGTCAAGACCCAGGGGTAAGGTCCTATAATTCACCCCTCCACTTT. It codes for CASQDPGVRSYNSPLHF.

The V gene is TRBV18, the J gene TRBJ1-1, with 8 nucleotides matching TRBD1. Trimming at V came to 3 bases and at J to 1 base, leaving 4 bases not matched to a gene. Germline V CDR1 and CDR2: KGHSH, LQKENI. The CDR3 spans 15 residues. CDR3 bases: TGTGCCAGCTCACCCATCGGGACAGGGAACACTGAAGCTTTCTTT. Protein product: CASSPIGTGNTEAFF.

The genes are TRBV7-3 and TRBJ2-2; 7 bases are shared with TRBD1. Germline V gene data show CDR1 as SGHTA and CDR2 as FQGTGA. The trim removed 5 bases at V and 2 bases at J, leaving 5 bases unmatched. CDR3 length equals 15 residues. CDR3 in DNA: TGTGCCAGCAGCCATGGGACAGCAAACACCGGGGAGCTGTTTTTT. Residues: CASSHGTANTGELFF.

The chain recombines TRBV10-1 with TRBJ2-1, with 8 bases lining up with TRBD2. CDR1 is WNHNN and CDR2 is SYGVQD in the germline V gene (reference sequence). CDR3 size: 16 residues. J was trimmed by 7 bases and V by 7 bases; bases with no gene match: 15. The CDR3 coding sequence is TGCGCCAGCATGGGTCTTCTAGCGGGTGGAACAAATGAGCAGTTCTTC. It yields the protein CASMGLLAGGTNEQFF.